Below are 31 T cell receptor beta chains sequenced from a single sample in a study of T cells after yellow fever vaccination. TCRdb called the 5' RACE reads again in MiXCR, with one record for every CDR3 protein. The sample records under 400,000 distinct CDR3 sequences, 9.5% to 15% being singletons. This sample comprised CD4+ T cells sorted from PBMCs, obtained 15 days after the yellow fever booster vaccination. The receptors derive from a man aged 18 to 35 who received the YFV17D yellow fever vaccine.

This clonotype was observed a few times. CDR3 sequence: CASSSGLTGRETQYF. The CDR3 DNA follows: TGTGCCAGCAGCTCGGGACTGACTGGTAGGGAGACCCAGTACTTC. The chain has TRBV7-2 and TRBJ2-5; a possible D gene is TRBD2 (6 bases). CDR3 length: 15 amino acids. The V and J ends lost 4 bases and 5 bases respectively, with 17 bases between them. CDR1 and CDR2 from the germline V gene are SGHTA and FQGNSA. Using reference TRBV7-2 and TRBJ2-5 for the parts outside the CDR3, the full variable domain is GAGVSQSPSNKVTEKGKDVELRCDPISGHTALYWYRQSLGQGLEFLIYFQGNSAPDKSGLPSDRFSAERTGGSVSTLTIQRTQQEDSAVYLCASSSGLTGRETQYFGPGTRLLVL.

V is TRBV7-8 and J is TRBJ2-4; 9 bases match TRBD1. The CDR3 has 17 amino acids. The J segment lost 0 bases and the V segment lost 1 base, leaving 4 bases of the junction unmatched. Germline CDR1 SGHVS, CDR2 FQNEAQ. The CDR3 region is CASSLDLGQGAKNIQYF. In nucleotides, the CDR3 is TGTGCCAGCAGCTTAGACTTGGGACAGGGAGCCAAAAACATTCAGTACTTC.

This clonotype was observed a few times. The chain recombines TRBV4-2 with TRBJ2-3; D is perhaps TRBD1 (5 bases). This CDR3 has 16 residues. Per germline, CDR1 LGHNA and CDR2 YNFKEQ. The ends were cut back, 1 base at V and 4 bases at J, with 15 bases in the middle. The CDR3, as DNA: TGTGCCAGCAGCCAAGCGTGGCAGGGATTAGCAGATACGCAGTATTTT. Its translation: CASSQAWQGLADTQYF.

Only a few counts were recorded for this clonotype. V and J are TRBV12-3 or TRBV12-4 and TRBJ1-5, with unresolved D. The CDR3 is made up of 13 amino acids. V was cut by 4 bases and J by 4 bases, with 8 bases left in between. DNA for the CDR3: TGTGCCAGCAGTTCAAGACTTAATCAGCCCCAGCATTTT. Translating it yields CASSSRLNQPQHF.

The chain carries TRBV20-1 and TRBJ2-1, with D unresolved. Germline lookup yields CDR1 DFQATT and CDR2 SNEGSKA (reference sequence). The CDR3 covers 11 residues. The V and J ends lost 5 bases and 9 bases respectively, with 11 bases between them. CDR3 protein: CSAPIVGEQFF. The CDR3 DNA follows: TGCAGTGCTCCTATTGTTGGTGAGCAGTTCTTC.

This clonotype was observed at least ten times. V gene TRBV5-1 combines with J gene TRBJ2-1, with 14 bases matching TRBD2. The CDR3 has 15 amino acids. V lost 4 bases and J lost 15; bases outside the gene matches: 12. CDR1 is SGHRS, CDR2 YFSETQ, per germline. The CDR3 loop reads CASSAGGTSGGAGFF. CDR3 DNA: TGCGCCAGCAGCGCGGGGGGGACTAGCGGGGGCGCCGGGTTCTTC.

The rearrangement uses TRBV20-1 and TRBJ2-5, with D possibly TRBD1 on 6 matching bases. Germline V lookup: CDR1 DFQATT, CDR2 SNEGSKA (reference sequence). V was shortened by 3 bases and J by 5 bases, with 10 bases between the two germline ends. This CDR3 region has 12 residues. CDR3 residues: CSASRGGETQYF. CDR3 nucleotide sequence: TGCAGTGCTAGTAGAGGGGGTGAGACCCAGTACTTC.

In its sample, this clonotype was seen a few times. This chain uses TRBV7-2 with TRBJ2-5; 7 nucleotides align to TRBD2. The CDR3 loop spans 14 amino acids. The V gene's germline CDR1 is SGHTA and CDR2 FQGNSA. V was pared by 5 bases and J by 2 bases, with 5 bases of the junction left unmatched. The CDR3 coding sequence is TGTGCCAGCAGCCTAGGACTAGATCAAGAGACCCAGTACTTC. The encoded protein is CASSLGLDQETQYF.

The table lists this clonotype with a few counts. This sequence joins TRBV12-3 or TRBV12-4 and TRBJ1-2, with unresolved D. The CDR3 runs to 13 residues. V lost 3 bases and J 8 bases, leaving 13 bases between the germline ends. CDR3 sequence: CASSLEGIEGYTF. As DNA, the CDR3 is TGTGCCAGCAGTTTGGAGGGAATCGAAGGCTACACCTTC.

This clonotype was seen a handful of times. In DNA, the CDR3 is TGTGCCAGCAGCTTTTCGGGGTCGACAGGGAGGTATGGCTACACCTTC. This gives the protein CASSFSGSTGRYGYTF. The chain joins TRBV5-5 to TRBJ1-2, with 7 bases that match TRBD1. Germline trimming cut 2 bases from V and 5 bases from J; bases unmatched to any gene: 12. Germline V lookup: CDR1 SGHKS, CDR2 YYEKEE (reference sequence). This CDR3 has 16 amino acids.

The table lists this clonotype with many counts. V gene TRBV5-1 combines with J gene TRBJ2-7, with TRBD2 matching 8 bases. From germline, CDR1 is SGHRS and CDR2 YFSETQ. The trim removed 3 bases at V and 2 bases at J, leaving 4 bases unmatched. There are 14 residues in the CDR3. The CDR3 nucleotides read TGCGCCAGCAGCTCCGGCGGGGGGACCTACGAGCAGTACTTC. Translating gives CASSSGGGTYEQYF.

The rearrangement joins TRBV5-1 to TRBJ2-3; tentative D call: TRBD1 (6 bases). The ends were cut back, 4 bases at V and 0 bases at J, with 15 bases in the middle. Per the germline V gene, CDR1 is SGHRS and CDR2 is YFSETQ. The CDR3 extends over 16 amino acids. The CDR3 reads CASSTGQLASTDTQYF. In DNA, the CDR3 is TGCGCCAGCAGCACTGGACAGCTTGCTAGCACAGATACGCAGTATTTT.

This clonotype was seen only a few times. In nucleotides, the CDR3 is TGTGCCAGCCGCGACAGATCCTCGTATAATTCACCCCTCCACTTT. Translation: CASRDRSSYNSPLHF. The chain combines TRBV2 with TRBJ1-6, with D possibly matching TRBD1 (5 bases). Germline V gene sequence: CDR1 SNHLY, CDR2 FYNNEI. The CDR3 contains 15 residues. V was trimmed by 8 bases and J by 4 bases, leaving 15 bases between them.

This clonotype was counted only a few times. The rearrangement links TRBV5-1 to TRBJ2-1; D might be TRBD1 (6 bases). CDR1 is SGHRS, CDR2 YFSETQ, per germline. The CDR3 runs to 13 residues. Trimming took off 4 bases at V and 12 bases at J, with 17 bases between the two ends. The DNA of the CDR3 is TGCGCCAGCAGCCCAGGACAGCTTAGTAGGCAGTTCTTC. This encodes CASSPGQLSRQFF.

The rearrangement links TRBV7-2 to TRBJ1-1; tentative D call: TRBD1 (6 bases). Trimming stripped 5 bases from V and 11 bases from J, with 18 bases between. This CDR3 has 13 amino acids. Germline V gives CDR1 SGHTA, CDR2 FQGNSA. The CDR3 reads CASSLVGGEQAFF. As DNA, the CDR3 is TGTGCCAGCAGCCTAGTAGGGGGGGAGCAGGCTTTCTTT.

There are a few counts of this clonotype. The chain joins TRBV6-2 or TRBV6-3 to TRBJ2-1; 7 nucleotides align to TRBD2. This CDR3 region has 11 residues. Germline V gene lookup returns CDR1 MNHEY and CDR2 SVGEGT. J gave up 9 bases and V 6 bases, and 2 bases lay outside the gene matches. CDR3 nucleotides: TGTGCCAGCAGGGGAGGGGTTGAGCAGTTCTTC. Protein sequence: CASRGGVEQFF.

The chain is built from TRBV7-9 and TRBJ1-1; 8 nucleotides align to TRBD1. The CDR3 runs 15 residues. CDR1 and CDR2 (germline): SEHNR, FQNEAQ (reference sequence). V gave up 5 bases and J gave up 7 bases; unmatched junction bases: 12. CDR3 sequence (DNA): TGTGCCAGCAGCCCGACGACAGGGGAATTGGGTGAAGCTTTCTTT. Its protein is CASSPTTGELGEAFF.

This clonotype was picked up a small number of times. The gene calls are TRBV7-2 and TRBJ2-1; no firm D call. The CDR3 contains 13 residues. Germline assignment: CDR1 SGHTA and CDR2 FQGNSA. The V end was cut by 1 base, the J end by 5 bases, with 6 bases between. The CDR3 loop reads CASSLVANNEQFF. CDR3 bases: TGTGCCAGCAGCTTAGTCGCAAACAATGAGCAGTTCTTC.

This clonotype showed up just a few times. This chain connects TRBV29-1 to TRBJ1-1, with TRBD1 as a possible D gene (6 bases). Trimming pared 2 bases from V and 5 bases from J, leaving 15 bases between. The length of the CDR3 is 14 residues. Germline V gives CDR1 SQVTM, CDR2 ANQGSEA. The CDR3 loop is CSVERIGGWTEAFF. In DNA form, the CDR3 reads TGCAGCGTTGAAAGAATTGGGGGCTGGACTGAAGCTTTCTTT.

This clonotype was counted between two and nine times. This sequence joins TRBV18 and TRBJ2-7; 11 bases map to TRBD1. Trimming removed 3 bases from V and 3 bases from J; junction bases left unmatched: 7. This CDR3 region has 16 residues. CDR1 and CDR2 (germline): KGHSH, LQKENI. CDR3 sequence: CASSPNGGQGVYEQYF. The CDR3 DNA reads TGTGCCAGCTCACCCAACGGGGGACAGGGGGTCTACGAGCAGTACTTC. The full variable domain, with the rest looked up from reference TRBV18 and TRBJ2-7, is NAGVMQNPRHLVRRRGQEARLRCSPMKGHSHVYWYRQLPEEGLKFMVYLQKENIIDESGMPKERFSAEFPKEGPSILRIQQVVRGDSAAYFCASSPNGGQGVYEQYFGPGTRLTVT.

V gene TRBV6-5 combines with J gene TRBJ2-5; perhaps TRBD2 as D (7 bases). Germline CDR1 and CDR2: MNHEY and SVGAGI. V gave up 2 bases and J gave up 1 base, with 8 bases separating them. The CDR3 contains 14 residues. In nucleotides, the CDR3 is TGTGCCAGCAGTTACGGGGGGGCCCAAGAGACCCAGTACTTC. It is translated as CASSYGGAQETQYF.

The J gene is TRBJ2-5, the V gene TRBV9; a weak D match, TRBD2 (5 bases). This CDR3 region has 14 residues. From germline, CDR1 is SGDLS and CDR2 YYNGEE. The V end lost 4 bases, the J end lost 2 bases, and 12 bases lay between the germline ends. The CDR3: CASSPEGLQETQYF. Here the CDR3 DNA reads TGTGCCAGCAGCCCTGAAGGACTGCAAGAGACCCAGTACTTC. The entire variable domain, with the rest obtained from reference TRBV9 and TRBJ2-5, is as follows: DSGVTQTPKHLITATGQRVTLRCSPRSGDLSVYWYQQSLDQGLQFLIQYYNGEERAKGNILERFSAQQFPDLHSELNLSSLELGDSALYFCASSPEGLQETQYFGPGTRLLVL.

This clonotype was recorded at least ten times. V is TRBV5-1 and J is TRBJ2-3, with TRBD1 matching 7 bases. Unmatched junction bases numbered 13, after V lost 4 bases and J lost 2 bases. This CDR3 spans 17 amino acids. CDR1 SGHRS and CDR2 YFSETQ come from the germline V gene. In DNA form, the CDR3 reads TGCGCCAGCAGCAACCGAATAAGGACAGGCCCCACAGATACGCAGTATTTT. Protein: CASSNRIRTGPTDTQYF.

The J gene is TRBJ2-7, the V gene TRBV20-1, with unresolved D. This CDR3 has 13 residues. Germline CDR1 DFQATT, CDR2 SNEGSKA (reference sequence). Trimming pared 7 bases from V and 0 bases from J, leaving 13 bases between. CDR3 sequence (DNA): TGCAGTGTACCCGCGGCCATCTCCTACGAGCAGTACGTC. Translation: CSVPAAISYEQYV.

CDR3 coding DNA: TGTGCCAGCAGTTTATCGGTCACGGGGGCCTACACAGATACGCAGTATTTT. It translates to CASSLSVTGAYTDTQYF. J is TRBJ2-3 and V is TRBV27; D is tentatively TRBD1 or TRBD2 (6 bases each). This CDR3 is 17 amino acids long. Between the trimmed V and J ends, which lost 0 bases and 2 bases, there was a span of 15 bases. The germline gives CDR1 MNHEY, CDR2 SMNVEV (reference sequence).

The J gene is TRBJ2-2, the V gene TRBV12-3 or TRBV12-4; tentatively, D is TRBD1 (5 bases). This CDR3 spans 15 amino acids. CDR3 nucleotide sequence: TGTGCAACAGGCCAGGGCACCCTGAACACCGGGGAGCTGTTTTTT. As protein: CATGQGTLNTGELFF.

The chain links TRBV11-2 to TRBJ1-4; unclear D gene. The CDR3 totals 15 residues. Between the trimmed V and J ends, which lost 2 bases and 8 bases, there was a span of 15 bases. From germline, CDR1 is SGHAT and CDR2 FQNNGV. CDR3 region: CASSLIGMTGEKLFF. As DNA, the CDR3 is TGTGCCAGCAGCTTAATCGGGATGACGGGGGAAAAACTGTTTTTT.

This clonotype was detected a few times. The chain has TRBV6-8 and TRBJ1-2; the D gene is possibly TRBD1 (6 bases). V was clipped by 8 bases and J by 5 bases, with 21 bases between them. The CDR3 covers 15 residues. CDR1 is MNHGY, CDR2 SAAAGT, per germline. In DNA form, the CDR3 reads TGTGCCAGCGGGGGGTGGGGGGCGCAGAAGTATGGCTACACCTTC. It yields the protein CASGGWGAQKYGYTF.

This clonotype was seen ten or more times. The chain has TRBV20-1 and TRBJ2-3, with D perhaps TRBD2 (6 bases). Germline V gene lookup returns CDR1 DFQATT and CDR2 SNEGSKA (reference sequence). The CDR3 runs 13 residues. The CDR3 DNA reads as TGCAGAATACAGAAGGGAGGACCAGATACGCAGTATTTT. Protein product: CRIQKGGPDTQYF.

Only a few counts were recorded for this clonotype. J is TRBJ1-6 and V is TRBV6-6, with 9 bases lining up with TRBD1. Trimming took 6 bases from V and 5 from J; bases not matched to a gene: 5. The CDR3 consists of 15 residues. Germline lookup yields CDR1 MNHNY and CDR2 SVGAGI (reference sequence). The chain's CDR3 is CASSDRGSDNSPLHF. CDR3 DNA: TGTGCCAGCAGCGACAGGGGGTCGGATAATTCACCCCTCCACTTT.

This clonotype was recorded at least ten times. The chain is built from TRBV6-4 and TRBJ1-1; no clear D. The CDR3 consists of 13 residues. CDR1 and CDR2 from the germline V gene are MRHNA and SNTAGT. V was trimmed by 4 bases and J by 1 base, leaving 7 bases between them. The CDR3 region has the DNA TGTGCCAGCAGTGGAGCAGAGAACACTGAAGCTTTCTTT. This translates into CASSGAENTEAFF.